This is a list of T cell receptor beta chains from one sample in a study of PD-L1 blockade in urothelial cancer. The assay was immunoSEQ multiplex PCR, and TCRdb's table has in-frame clones only and misses some. The table has tens of thousands of clones, around 90% seen once. Here the sequenced sample was PBMCs, taken around atezolizumab (anti-PD-L1) treatment. The receptors originated from a woman in her sixties with urothelial cancer. Both conserved end residues are part of each CDR3. The order of the fields is J gene, CDR3 length, clone size, V gene, D gene, CDR3 protein, CDR3 DNA. The D gene is left open where the match is weak. Clone size appears in some rows only: once, few, many, or a class for an expanded clone.

TRBJ1-2 16 few TRBV9 - CASSVVASGLSYGYTF TGTGCCAGCAGCGTAGTAGCGTCTGGCCTTAGCTATGGCTACACCTTC
TRBJ2-5 16 - TRBV5-4 - CASSLARTGRKETQYF TGTGCCAGCAGCTTGGCGAGAACTGGGAGGAAAGAGACCCAGTACTTC
TRBJ1-6 15 - TRBV5-4 - CASSLSRAGNSPLHF TGTGCCAGCAGCTTGTCTCGGGCAGGGAACTCACCCCTCCACTTT
TRBJ2-3 15 - TRBV4-3 TRBD2 CASSQGGLVGDTQYF TGCGCCAGCAGCCAGGGGGGGTTGGTTGGAGATACGCAGTATTTT
TRBJ2-7 14 - TRBV25-1 - CASSLTTGPYEQYF TGTGCCAGCAGCCTCACGACAGGACCCTACGAGCAGTACTTC
TRBJ2-1 15 - TRBV5-4 - CASSLAGIAHNEQFF TGTGCCAGCAGCTTGGCCGGGATAGCCCACAATGAGCAGTTCTTC
TRBJ2-1 15 - TRBV7-2 - CASSARDKLYNEQFF TGTGCCAGCAGCGCGAGGGACAAACTATACAATGAGCAGTTCTTC
TRBJ1-4 19 - TRBV15 TRBD1 CATSRDLFRTGGSGEKLFF TGTGCCACCAGCAGAGATTTGTTTCGGACAGGGGGTTCGGGTGAAAAACTGTTTTTT
TRBJ2-1 15 - TRBV4-3 TRBD1 CASSPVPGQNNEQFF TGCGCCAGCAGCCCTGTACCGGGACAGAATAATGAGCAGTTCTTC
TRBJ2-1 15 - TRBV6-1 TRBD2 CASTHKEASGSEQFF TGTGCCAGCACTCATAAGGAGGCTAGCGGGAGCGAGCAGTTCTTC
TRBJ2-3 16 - TRBV21-1 - CASSIYRLARFYTQYF TGTGCCAGCAGCATATACCGACTAGCTCGATTCTATACGCAGTATTTT
TRBJ2-5 15 - TRBV29-1 - CSVGYPAGRGETQYF TGCAGCGTTGGCTACCCTGCGGGCAGGGGTGAGACCCAGTACTTC
TRBJ2-4 15 once TRBV9 TRBD2 CASSIHPGGENIQYF TGTGCCAGCAGCATACACCCGGGGGGAGAGAACATTCAGTACTTC
TRBJ2-3 16 - TRBV7-3 TRBD2 CASSLGLAASTDTQYF TGTGCCAGCAGCTTAGGACTAGCGGCTAGCACAGATACGCAGTATTTT
TRBJ2-5 14 - TRBV7-9 TRBD2 CASSLQREQETQYF TGTGCCAGCAGCTTACAGCGGGAGCAAGAGACCCAGTACTTC
TRBJ2-5 13 - TRBV7-8 - CASSLLSQETQYF TGTGCCAGCAGCTTACTCAGTCAAGAGACCCAGTACTTC
TRBJ1-4 14 - TRBV7-2 TRBD1 CASSQSGQGEKLFF TGTGCCAGCAGCCAGTCGGGACAGGGTGAAAAACTGTTTTTT
TRBJ2-7 15 - TRBV2 TRBD2 CASRKGTSGSYEQYF TGTGCCAGCAGGAAAGGGACTAGCGGGAGCTACGAGCAGTACTTC
TRBJ2-1 14 - TRBV10-1 TRBD1 CASSRQGSYNEQFF TGCGCCAGCAGCCGACAGGGATCTTACAATGAGCAGTTCTTC
TRBJ1-3 18 once TRBV9 TRBD1 CASSLGTGAVISGNTIYF TGTGCCAGCAGCCTCGGGACAGGGGCGGTCATCTCTGGAAACACCATATATTTT
TRBJ2-7 14 - TRBV27 TRBD1 CASSLDRVSYEQYF TGTGCCAGCAGCCTAGACAGGGTTAGCTACGAGCAGTACTTC
TRBJ2-2 20 - TRBV13 TRBD2 CASSSYQRTSGRANTGELFF TGTGCCAGCAGCTCATACCAACGGACTAGCGGGAGGGCGAACACCGGGGAGCTGTTTTTT
TRBJ2-1 16 once TRBV19 TRBD2 CASSKTGTSGYNEQFF TGTGCCAGTAGTAAGACCGGGACTAGCGGATACAATGAGCAGTTCTTC
TRBJ2-7 18 once TRBV5-1 - CASSWGLADRQGENEQYF TGCGCCAGCAGCTGGGGACTGGCTGATCGGCAGGGCGAGAACGAGCAGTACTTC
TRBJ2-1 15 - TRBV29-1 TRBD2 CSVGSAGGLISEQFF TGCAGCGTTGGATCCGCGGGAGGGCTAATTAGTGAGCAGTTCTTC
TRBJ2-7 13 - TRBV6-6 - CASSPGTLYEQYF TGTGCCAGCAGTCCCGGGACTCTCTACGAGCAGTACTTC
TRBJ1-5 17 - TRBV5-6 TRBD1 CASSVQTGIYSNQPQHF TGTGCCAGCAGCGTACAGACAGGGATCTATAGCAATCAGCCCCAGCATTTT
TRBJ2-5 13 - TRBV4-1 - CASSQQQQETQYF TGCGCCAGCAGCCAGCAACAGCAAGAGACCCAGTACTTC
TRBJ2-3 17 - TRBV15 - CATSRLGTRFIADTQYF TGTGCCACCAGCCGACTCGGGACACGGTTTATCGCAGATACGCAGTATTTT